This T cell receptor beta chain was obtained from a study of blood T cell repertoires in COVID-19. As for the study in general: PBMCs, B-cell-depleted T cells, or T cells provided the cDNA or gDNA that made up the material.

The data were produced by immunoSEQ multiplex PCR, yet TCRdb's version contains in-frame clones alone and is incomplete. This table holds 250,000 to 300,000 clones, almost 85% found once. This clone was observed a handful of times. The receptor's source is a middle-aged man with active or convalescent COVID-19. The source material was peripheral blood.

The CDR3 here is CASTPGGTSYEQYF. The DNA for the CDR3 is TGTGCCAGCACCCCGGGGGGAACTTCTTACGAGCAGTACTTC. This sequence joins TRBV28 and TRBJ2-7, with 7 bases fitting TRBD2. The CDR3 is made up of 14 amino acids. In germline, CDR1 is MDHEN, CDR2 SYDVKM. Trimming took 7 bases from V and 4 from J; bases not matched to a gene: 10.